The sequence of this T cell receptor beta chain was determined in a study of regulatory T cells in long-lasting Graves disease (dated by TCRdb to the early 2020s). Study-level background: Newly diagnosed Graves' disease patients had taken antithyroid drugs for less than 3 months. This study used TCR sequencing and RNA sequencing of peripheral blood to compare persistent Graves' disease patients against newly diagnosed Graves' disease patients. The study took place in China and was registered as a clinical trial. TCR sequencing covered 13 persistent and approximately 20 newly diagnosed Graves' disease patients, about 35 samples in total. Beyond this particular receptor, the publication reports: Compared with newly diagnosed patients, persistent Graves' disease patients had lower TCR Shannon entropy and fewer highly expanded clones, which suggests clonal expansion. Only the TCR beta chain was sequenced and analyzed. Preferential use of TRBV28, TRBJ1-2 and TRBJ2-5 was observed in persistent disease, whereas TRBV20-1 and TRBJ2-1 were favored in newly diagnosed disease. The authors noted that the small sample size was a limitation that may lower accuracy. The study examined only peripheral blood because the primary lesion, thyroid tissue, could not be accessed. Patients with persistent disease shared more public clonotypes (approximately 2,500) than newly diagnosed patients did (around 980).

The CDR3 numbers 14 residues from cysteine through phenylalanine. The retained sequence is limited to the CDR3, 42 bases, with the frame set at the first base. Between the V and J ends, shortened by 2 bases and 5 bases respectively, the junction contains 10 bases. CDR1 and CDR2 (MNHNS, SASEGT) derive from the germline V gene. This clonotype has ten or more counts. Its antigen is currently not known. Per-base quality was not reported, and no clone a single base away is much larger than it. The library was generated by multiplex PCR. Sequencer: Illumina HiSeq 4000. iRepertoire HTBI primers and Arm-PCR amplification of CDR3 regions were used to construct TCR beta libraries. Before sequencing, the PCR products went through gel purification. Under the source paper's analysis protocol: A total of roughly 67 TRBV and some 15 TRBJ segments were identified across samples and were used for gene usage analysis of CDR3 amino acid clonotypes. Filtered high-quality paired reads were merged into contigs using COPE and FqMerger. BLAST was used to align contigs to IMGT TRBV, TRBD and TRBJ reference genes, and CDR3 was defined according to IMGT. Any clonotype with a frequency above 0.1% was counted as a highly expanded clone. Repertoire diversity was measured by Shannon entropy, and V-J evenness by the Gini coefficient. A clonotype found in more than one individual was treated as public. In-frame beta chains were kept once TCRdb had trimmed the public reads at Q25 with fastp and called clones with MiXCR. Rows matching on CDR3 protein sequence are summarized as one entry with the most common DNA and genes. The V and J calls here are based on TCRdb, not the publication. Counted in this sample were roughly 500,000 distinct CDR3 sequences; about 12% of them appeared once. The leading ten clones occupy 7.5% to 9% of the sample.

The time point label, read with the paper, signifies: newly diagnosed GD, antithyroid drugs for less than 3 months. For both TCR sequencing and RNA sequencing, RNA was extracted from PBMCs in TRIzol. Graves' disease was diagnosed according to American Thyroid Association guidelines. Patients for the study were recruited at an endocrinology department in Xi'an, China. Each patient gave about 8.1 milliliters of peripheral blood, collected in an EDTA anticoagulant tube. Ficoll Paque Plus density gradient separation was used to isolate PBMCs, and no further T cell sorting was performed. An Agilent 2100 Bioanalyzer and agarose gel were used to check RNA quality, and a NanoDrop 2000 was used to measure RNA concentration. These records were also assigned to another study, of T cells in Graves' hyperthyroidism and ophthalmopathy. The second paper states: Stable Graves' hyperthyroidism was defined as the absence of progression to ophthalmopathy over 18 months of follow-up. Hyperthyroidism patients were aged 18 to 65 years and newly diagnosed, with disease duration of less than 2 months. The study excluded patients with uncontrolled infections, other autoimmune diseases, pregnancy or lactation. Diagnoses were established on the basis of clinical symptoms, serum thyroxine and TRAb, thyroid ultrasound, and orbital computed tomography. The first round of RT-PCR for the TCR CDR3 was performed with the HTBI primer set and the Qiagen OneStep RT-PCR kit. Blood samples also contained most of the expanded thyroid clonotypes (frequency above 0.001), which suggests that blood repertoires may reflect thyroid immune responses. Ophthalmopathy was separated from stable hyperthyroidism by a 13 V-J signature model, with around 90% sensitivity and approximately 84% specificity obtained in cross-validation and 80%/75% obtained in testing. In validation, progression to ophthalmopathy was predicted by the model with about 70% sensitivity and roughly 76% specificity, a median of 6.5 months before onset. A discovery cohort of about 95 patients, about 44 with Graves' ophthalmopathy and about 58 with stable Graves' hyperthyroidism, was used to find distinguishing TCR V-J signatures. An independent validation cohort of fewer than 20 hyperthyroidism patients and roughly 16 patients who later progressed to ophthalmopathy tested prospective prediction of ophthalmopathy. For training and testing, the roughly 100 patients in the discovery cohort were randomly divided in a 7:3 ratio. In several Graves' hyperthyroidism patients, the study also compared T-cell repertoires from thyroid tissue with T-cell repertoires from blood. After sampling, hyperthyroidism patients received methimazole starting at 30 mg daily, and ophthalmopathy patients received high-dose intravenous methylprednisolone. A second multiplex PCR round built the libraries, followed by size selection and purification. The libraries were sequenced on an Illumina HiSeq2000 using paired-end 100 bp reads. SOAPnuke was used to process the raw data, removing reads that contained adapters or uncalled bases, had a mean Phred below 15, or lacked an exact match to the constant primer or identifier. COPE v1.2.5 was used to merge high-quality paired reads, and clonotypes were defined as unique nucleotide sequences. MiTCR v1.1 was used to align clonotypes to the IMGT TRBV, TRBD and TRBJ reference segments. The analysis included only V-J combinations with a frequency above 0.0001, which together covered 99% to 99.2% of the repertoires. The TCS score was defined as F50 (clonal expansion) divided by E x V (chaos), with BLOSUM62-based TCRdist calculated between CDR3 peptides within each V-J. Welch's t-statistics and random forest reduced roughly 500 V-J features to about 13, which were used in a naive Bayes classifier (R e1071). No statistical method was used to set the sample size in advance, and investigators knew the group allocation. TCR Vbeta CDR3 sequencing of around 130 peripheral blood samples (43 ophthalmopathy, 75 or so hyperthyroidism and roughly 17 progressor patients) is reported in the paper.

This sequence uses TRBV6-1 and TRBJ2-1; the D region possibly corresponds to TRBD2 (6 bases align). The TCR was taken from a woman aged 25 to 39 with Graves disease. Donor details come from another sample of the same person, matched by shared clones. Sequencing was performed on peripheral blood mononuclear cells (PBMCs), taken at new diagnosis, from a patient treated with antithyroid drugs. The DNA sequence is TGTGCCAGCAGTGAATCTAGCGCCAACAATGAGCAGTTCTTC. Its protein reads: CASSESSANNEQFF.